This TCR beta chain derives from a study of cytomegalovirus exposure and HLA in healthy donors. On the study more broadly: The early release's HLA-typed donors yielded approximately 82 million unique TCRs. Study results and caveats: The authors excluded some V segments, including TRBV6-2 and TRBV6-3, as indistinguishable. For most TCR beta V segments, an earlier analysis put the productive rate at about 90% or about 30% of the time. Compared with the approximately 700-donor mean, an Asian-associated ancestry cluster reportedly had fewer N-insertions, according to a later analysis.

Of note for this clone: Its antigen remains unknown.

60 Vbeta and 13 Jbeta primers were used in PCR. The method was immunoSEQ multiplex PCR; TCRdb's version includes in-frame clones alone and lacks a portion of them. In the table there are some 110,000 clones, 60% to 85% of which are singletons. The germline CDR1 and CDR2 sequences are ENHRY and SYGVKD. V lost 11 bases to trimming and J lost 4 bases, with 14 bases between them. The length of the CDR3 is 12 residues. The TCR sequence derives from a woman aged 40-49 years in good health and CMV-seropositive. Source material: PBMCs. The gene calls are TRBV10-3 and TRBJ1-2; a possible D gene is TRBD1 (5 bases). The CDR3 nucleotides read TGTGCCGCGCAAGGGGAGGCCTATGGCTACACCTTC. Amino acid sequence: CAAQGEAYGYTF.